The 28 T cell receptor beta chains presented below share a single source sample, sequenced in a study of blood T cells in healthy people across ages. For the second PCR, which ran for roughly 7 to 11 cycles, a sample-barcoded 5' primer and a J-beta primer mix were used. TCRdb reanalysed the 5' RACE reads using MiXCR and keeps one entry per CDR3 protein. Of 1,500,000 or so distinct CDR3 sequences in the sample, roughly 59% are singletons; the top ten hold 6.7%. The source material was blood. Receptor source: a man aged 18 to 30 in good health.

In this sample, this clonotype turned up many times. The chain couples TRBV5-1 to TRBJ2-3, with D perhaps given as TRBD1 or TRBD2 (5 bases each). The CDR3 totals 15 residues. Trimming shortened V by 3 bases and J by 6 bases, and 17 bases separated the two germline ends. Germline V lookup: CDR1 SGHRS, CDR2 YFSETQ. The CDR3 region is CASSSGRPTWDTQYF. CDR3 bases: TGCGCCAGCAGCTCGGGGCGACCCACGTGGGATACGCAGTATTTT.

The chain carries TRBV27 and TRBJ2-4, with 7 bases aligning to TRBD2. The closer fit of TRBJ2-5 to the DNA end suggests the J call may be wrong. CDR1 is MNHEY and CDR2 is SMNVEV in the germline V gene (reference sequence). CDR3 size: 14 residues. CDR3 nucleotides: TGTGCCAGCAGTTCCCGACTAGCCCGGGAGACCCAGTACTTC. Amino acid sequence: CASSSRLARETQYF.

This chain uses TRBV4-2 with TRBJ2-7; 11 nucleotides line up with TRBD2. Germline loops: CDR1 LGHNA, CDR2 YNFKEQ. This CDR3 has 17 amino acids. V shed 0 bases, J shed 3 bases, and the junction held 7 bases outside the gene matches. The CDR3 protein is CASSQDRRTSGHYEQYF. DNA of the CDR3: TGTGCCAGCAGCCAAGATCGGAGGACTAGCGGGCACTACGAGCAGTACTTC.

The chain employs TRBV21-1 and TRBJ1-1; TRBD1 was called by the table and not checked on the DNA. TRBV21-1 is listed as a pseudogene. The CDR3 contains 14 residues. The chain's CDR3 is CASSTIQASTEAFF. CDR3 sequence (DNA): TGTGCCAGCAGCACGATACAGGCATCCACTGAAGCTTTCTTT.

The DNA of the CDR3 is TGCGCCAGCAGCCAAGACCCCACAGGGCCCTATGGCTACACCTTC. Residues: CASSQDPTGPYGYTF. The rearrangement uses TRBV4-1 and TRBJ1-2; D is perhaps TRBD1 (6 bases). In germline, CDR1 is MGHRA, CDR2 YSYEKL. The CDR3 contains 15 residues. The V end was cut by 0 bases, the J end by 4 bases, with 12 bases between.

For the CDR3, the DNA is TGCGCCAGCAGTGAGTCGACTCGTCTCTTAAAGGGTGAAAAACTGTTTTTT. Its protein is CASSESTRLLKGEKLFF. V and J are TRBV10-2 and TRBJ1-4; no definite D call. Deletions cut 0 bases from V and 7 bases from J, with 18 bases between. Germline CDR1 and CDR2: WSHSY and SAAADI. The CDR3 is 17 residues long.

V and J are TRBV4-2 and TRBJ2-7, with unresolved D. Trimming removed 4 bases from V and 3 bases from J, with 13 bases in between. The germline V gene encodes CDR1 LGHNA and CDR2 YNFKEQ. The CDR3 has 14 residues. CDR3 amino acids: CASSPRARYYEQYF. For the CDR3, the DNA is TGTGCCAGCAGCCCCCGAGCCAGATACTACGAGCAGTACTTC.

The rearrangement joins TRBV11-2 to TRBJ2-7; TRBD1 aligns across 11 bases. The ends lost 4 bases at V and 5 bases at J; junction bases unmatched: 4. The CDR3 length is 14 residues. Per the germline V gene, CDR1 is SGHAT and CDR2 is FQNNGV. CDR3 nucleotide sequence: TGTGCCAGCAGCTCGGACAGGGGGCAACACGAGCAGTACTTC. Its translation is CASSSDRGQHEQYF.

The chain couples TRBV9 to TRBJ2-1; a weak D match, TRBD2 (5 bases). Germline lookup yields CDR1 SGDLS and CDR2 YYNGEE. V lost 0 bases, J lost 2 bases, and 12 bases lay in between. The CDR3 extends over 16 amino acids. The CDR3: CASSVVPSMPYNEQFF. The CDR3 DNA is TGTGCCAGCAGCGTAGTCCCTAGCATGCCCTACAATGAGCAGTTCTTC.

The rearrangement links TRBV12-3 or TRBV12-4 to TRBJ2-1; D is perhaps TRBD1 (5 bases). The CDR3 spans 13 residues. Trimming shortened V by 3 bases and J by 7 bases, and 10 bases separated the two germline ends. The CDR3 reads CASSFVGANEQFF. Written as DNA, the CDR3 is TGTGCCAGCAGTTTCGTAGGGGCGAATGAGCAGTTCTTC.

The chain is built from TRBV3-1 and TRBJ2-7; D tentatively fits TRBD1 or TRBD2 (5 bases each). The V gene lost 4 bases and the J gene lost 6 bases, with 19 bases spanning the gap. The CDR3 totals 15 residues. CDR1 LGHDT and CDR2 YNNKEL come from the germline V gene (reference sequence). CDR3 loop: CASSPTGTVVGEQYF. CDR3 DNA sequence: TGTGCCAGCAGCCCGACCGGGACGGTCGTGGGCGAGCAGTACTTC.

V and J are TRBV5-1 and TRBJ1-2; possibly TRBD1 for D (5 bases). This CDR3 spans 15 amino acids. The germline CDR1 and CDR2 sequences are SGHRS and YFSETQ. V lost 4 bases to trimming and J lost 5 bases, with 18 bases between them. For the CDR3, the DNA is TGCGCCAGCAGCACCGCTCCGGTCCCAGGGTATGGCTACACCTTC. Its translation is CASSTAPVPGYGYTF. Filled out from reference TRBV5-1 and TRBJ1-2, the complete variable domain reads KAGVTQTPRYLIKTRGQQVTLSCSPISGHRSVSWYQQTPGQGLQFLFEYFSETQRNKGNFPGRFSGRQFSNSRSEMNVSTLELGDSALYLCASSTAPVPGYGYTFGSGTRLTVV.

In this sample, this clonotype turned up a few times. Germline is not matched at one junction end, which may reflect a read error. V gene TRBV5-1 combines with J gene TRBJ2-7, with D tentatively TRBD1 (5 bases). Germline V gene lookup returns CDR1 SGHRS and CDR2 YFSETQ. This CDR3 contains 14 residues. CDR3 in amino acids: CASSLDTSSYEQYF. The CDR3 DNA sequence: TGTGCCAGCAGCTTGGACACATCCTCCTACGAGCAGTACTTC.

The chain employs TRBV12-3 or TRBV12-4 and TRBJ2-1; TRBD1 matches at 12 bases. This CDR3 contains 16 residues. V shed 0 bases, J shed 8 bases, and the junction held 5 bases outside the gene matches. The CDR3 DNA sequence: TGTGCCAGCAGTTTAGCGACCGGGACAGGGGGCCATGAGCAGTTCTTC. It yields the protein CASSLATGTGGHEQFF.

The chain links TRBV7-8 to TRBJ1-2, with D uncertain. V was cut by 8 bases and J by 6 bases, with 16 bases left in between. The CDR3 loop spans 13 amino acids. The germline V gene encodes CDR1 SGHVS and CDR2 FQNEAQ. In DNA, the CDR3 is TGTGCCAGCGGGAGGTCGATCAATGATGGCTACACCTTC. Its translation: CASGRSINDGYTF.

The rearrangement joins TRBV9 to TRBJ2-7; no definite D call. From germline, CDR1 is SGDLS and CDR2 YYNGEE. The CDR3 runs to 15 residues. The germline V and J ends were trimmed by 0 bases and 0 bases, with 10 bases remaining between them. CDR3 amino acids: CASSVEVGSSYEQYF. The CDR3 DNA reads TGTGCCAGCAGCGTAGAAGTGGGCAGCTCCTACGAGCAGTACTTC.

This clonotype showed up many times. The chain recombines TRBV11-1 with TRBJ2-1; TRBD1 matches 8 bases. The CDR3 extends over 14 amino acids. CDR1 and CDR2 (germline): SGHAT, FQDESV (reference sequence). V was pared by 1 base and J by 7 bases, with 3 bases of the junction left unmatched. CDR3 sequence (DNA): TGTGCCAGCAGCTTAGGGACAGGGCGGAATGAGCAGTTCTTC. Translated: CASSLGTGRNEQFF.

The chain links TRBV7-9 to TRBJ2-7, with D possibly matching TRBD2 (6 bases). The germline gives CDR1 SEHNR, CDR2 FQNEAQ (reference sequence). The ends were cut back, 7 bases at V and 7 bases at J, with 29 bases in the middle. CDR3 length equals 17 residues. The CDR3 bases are TGTGCCAGCACCCCTTTTCCGGGGGACGTGCTACGTTGGGAGCAGTACTTC. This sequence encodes CASTPFPGDVLRWEQYF.

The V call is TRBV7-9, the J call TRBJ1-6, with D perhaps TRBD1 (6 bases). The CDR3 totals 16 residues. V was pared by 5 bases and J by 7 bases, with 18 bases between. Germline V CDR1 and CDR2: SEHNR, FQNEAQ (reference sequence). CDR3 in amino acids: CASSTPPGHSNSPLHF. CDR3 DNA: TGTGCCAGCAGCACCCCACCGGGACATTCCAATTCACCCCTCCACTTT.

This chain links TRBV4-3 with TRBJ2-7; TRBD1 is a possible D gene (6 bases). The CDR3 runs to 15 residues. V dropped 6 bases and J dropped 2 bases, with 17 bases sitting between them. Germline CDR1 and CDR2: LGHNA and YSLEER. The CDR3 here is CASSPTAQGTYEQYF. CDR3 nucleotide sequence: TGCGCCAGCAGTCCAACTGCGCAGGGGACCTACGAGCAGTACTTC.

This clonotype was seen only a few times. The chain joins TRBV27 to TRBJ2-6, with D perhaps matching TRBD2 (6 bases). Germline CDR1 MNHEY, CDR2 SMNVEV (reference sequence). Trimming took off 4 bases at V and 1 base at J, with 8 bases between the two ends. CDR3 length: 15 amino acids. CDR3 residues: CASSYAGSGANVLTF. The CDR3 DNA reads TGTGCCAGCAGTTACGCGGGGTCTGGGGCCAACGTCCTGACTTTC. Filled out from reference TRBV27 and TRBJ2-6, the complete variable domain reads EAQVTQNPRYLITVTGKKLTVTCSQNMNHEYMSWYRQDPGLGLRQIYYSMNVEVTDKGDVPEGYKVSRKEKRNFPLILESPSPNQTSLYFCASSYAGSGANVLTFGAGSRLTVL.

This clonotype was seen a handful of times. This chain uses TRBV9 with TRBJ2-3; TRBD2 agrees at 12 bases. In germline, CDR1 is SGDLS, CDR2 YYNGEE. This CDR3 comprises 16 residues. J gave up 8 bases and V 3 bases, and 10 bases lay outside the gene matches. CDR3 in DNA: TGTGCCAGCAGCGCAGTGACTAGCGGGAGTACTTCTACGCAGTATTTT. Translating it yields CASSAVTSGSTSTQYF.

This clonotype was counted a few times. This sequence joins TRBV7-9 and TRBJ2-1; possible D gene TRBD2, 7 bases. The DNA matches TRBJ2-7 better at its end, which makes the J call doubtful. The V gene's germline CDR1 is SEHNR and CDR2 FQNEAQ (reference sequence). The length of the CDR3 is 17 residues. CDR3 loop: CASSLSGTTVNPYEQYF. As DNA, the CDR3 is TGTGCCAGCAGCTTAAGCGGGACAACCGTCAACCCTTACGAGCAGTACTTC.

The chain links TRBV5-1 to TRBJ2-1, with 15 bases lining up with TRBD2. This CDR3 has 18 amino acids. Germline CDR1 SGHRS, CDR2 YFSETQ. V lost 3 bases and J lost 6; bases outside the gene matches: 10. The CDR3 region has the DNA TGCGCCAGCAGCTCCCGGACTAGCGGGAGGGCCTGGGGCAATGAGCAGTTCTTC. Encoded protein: CASSSRTSGRAWGNEQFF. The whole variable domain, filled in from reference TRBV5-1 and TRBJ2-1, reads KAGVTQTPRYLIKTRGQQVTLSCSPISGHRSVSWYQQTPGQGLQFLFEYFSETQRNKGNFPGRFSGRQFSNSRSEMNVSTLELGDSALYLCASSSRTSGRAWGNEQFFGPGTRLTVL.

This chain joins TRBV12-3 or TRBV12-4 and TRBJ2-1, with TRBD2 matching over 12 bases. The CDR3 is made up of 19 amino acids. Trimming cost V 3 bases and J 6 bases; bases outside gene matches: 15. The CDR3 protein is CASSFLPYPTSGGTNEQFF. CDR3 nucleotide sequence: TGTGCCAGCAGTTTTCTCCCATACCCAACTAGCGGGGGGACCAATGAGCAGTTCTTC.

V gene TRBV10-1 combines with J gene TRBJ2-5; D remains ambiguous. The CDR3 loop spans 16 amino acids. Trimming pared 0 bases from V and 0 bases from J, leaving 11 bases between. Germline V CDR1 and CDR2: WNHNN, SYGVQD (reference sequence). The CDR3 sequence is CASSESSYRNQETQYF. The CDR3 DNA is TGCGCCAGCAGTGAGTCGAGCTACAGAAACCAAGAGACCCAGTACTTC.

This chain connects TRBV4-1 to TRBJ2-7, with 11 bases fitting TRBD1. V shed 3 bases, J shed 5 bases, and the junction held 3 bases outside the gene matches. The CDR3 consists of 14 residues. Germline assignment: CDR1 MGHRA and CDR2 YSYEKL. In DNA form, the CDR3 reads TGCGCCAGCAGCCACCAGGACAGGGGGCACGAGCAGTACTTC. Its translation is CASSHQDRGHEQYF.

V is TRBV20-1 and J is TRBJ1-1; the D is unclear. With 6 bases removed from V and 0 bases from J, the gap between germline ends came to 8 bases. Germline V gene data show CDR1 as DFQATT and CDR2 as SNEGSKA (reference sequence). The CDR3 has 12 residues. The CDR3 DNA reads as TGCAGTGCACTACCTATGAACACTGAAGCTTTCTTT. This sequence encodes CSALPMNTEAFF.